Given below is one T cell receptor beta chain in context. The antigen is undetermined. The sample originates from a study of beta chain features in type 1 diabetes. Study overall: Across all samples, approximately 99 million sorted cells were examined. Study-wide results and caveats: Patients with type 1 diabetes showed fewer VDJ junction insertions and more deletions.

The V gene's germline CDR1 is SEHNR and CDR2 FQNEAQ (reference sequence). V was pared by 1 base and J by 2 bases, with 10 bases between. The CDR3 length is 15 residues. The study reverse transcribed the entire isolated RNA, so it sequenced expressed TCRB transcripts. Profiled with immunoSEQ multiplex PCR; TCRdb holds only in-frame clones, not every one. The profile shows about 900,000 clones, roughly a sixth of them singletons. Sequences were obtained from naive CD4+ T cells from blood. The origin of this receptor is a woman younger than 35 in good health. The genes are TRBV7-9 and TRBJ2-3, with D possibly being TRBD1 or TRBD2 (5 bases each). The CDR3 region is CASSLVRGPTDTQYF. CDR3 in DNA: TGTGCCAGCAGCTTAGTCCGGGGACCCACAGATACGCAGTATTTT.